This T cell receptor beta chain derives from a study of shared clonotypes between healthy human individuals. Looked up from germline, CDR1 is SEHNR and CDR2 is FQNEAQ (reference sequence). The CDR3 covers 14 residues. J was trimmed by 3 bases and V by 5 bases; bases with no gene match: 4. Methods used by the authors: ImmunoSEQ output held junction-only sequences without quality scores, so filtering differed. Clones were sequenced by immunoSEQ multiplex PCR, and TCRdb holds only the in-frame ones, with some missing. V, J and clone size derive from that table, while D and trimming were established from the DNA sequence. In the table there are 1.6 million or so clones, 98% to 99% of which are singletons. Free of recent acute infections or vaccinations, the donors were healthy HIV-negative adults.

The receptor was derived from a man between 25 and 39 years old in good health. The gene calls are TRBV7-9 and TRBJ1-1; 9 nucleotides match TRBD1. Sequencing input: naive CD4+ T cells sorted from blood. Subset described: CD45RA+ positively selected. The CDR3 spells CASSVWDRDTEAFF. In nucleotides, the CDR3 is TGTGCCAGCAGCGTATGGGACAGGGACACTGAAGCTTTCTTT.